Here is one T cell receptor (beta chain) with its context. Antigen unknown. Germline CDR1 is SQVTM and CDR2 is ANQGSEA. The CDR3 extends over 13 amino acids. Germline trimming cut 3 bases from V and 6 bases from J; bases unmatched to any gene: 4. Terminally differentiated effector memory CD45RA+ cells were excluded from the naive CD8 cells, which were CD45RO-negative and positively selected for CCR7. Only in-frame clones appear in the TCRdb table, and some are missing; sequencing was by immunoSEQ multiplex PCR. The data show some 2.1 million clones, less than 95% seen once. This record belongs to a study of shared clonotypes between healthy human individuals. Study-level information: A donor's plate count was three for CD4 naive and three for CD4 memory; CD8 naive had two and CD8 memory one. Study-wide points: Generally, naive subsets came out with larger estimated richness than memory subsets.

The chain uses TRBV29-1 and TRBJ1-4; TRBD1 aligns across 7 bases. Sequencing used naive CD8+ T cells sorted from blood. This TCR was recovered from a man younger than 30 in good health. The CDR3 spells CSVEEGAHEKLFF. In nucleotides, the CDR3 is TGCAGCGTTGAGGAGGGGGCTCATGAAAAACTGTTTTTT.